Below are 16 T cell receptor beta chains sequenced from a single sample in a study of identical twins. TCRdb re-analysed the 5' RACE reads in MiXCR, keeping a single row per CDR3 protein. The sample has a few hundred thousand distinct CDR3 sequences, 12% seen once. This sample also appeared in a second study, on yellow fever vaccine responses in identical twins.

Input material: CD8+ T cells sorted from blood. The receptors stem from a woman aged 18-29 years in good health.

The table lists this clonotype with many counts. The rearrangement uses TRBV27 and TRBJ2-3; perhaps TRBD2 as D (5 bases). Germline CDR1 and CDR2: MNHEY and SMNVEV (reference sequence). The germline V and J ends were trimmed by 6 bases and 0 bases, with 10 bases remaining between them. This CDR3 contains 14 residues. The CDR3 is CASSFAGSTDTQYF. The CDR3 region has the DNA TGTGCCAGCAGCTTCGCGGGTAGCACAGATACGCAGTATTTT.

The genes are TRBV20-1 and TRBJ2-5; D gene ambiguous. The CDR3 totals 11 residues. Germline V gene sequence: CDR1 DFQATT, CDR2 SNEGSKA (reference sequence). V was clipped by 0 bases and J by 5 bases, with 4 bases between them. This chain's CDR3 is CSARDLETQYF. CDR3 DNA sequence: TGCAGTGCTAGAGATCTGGAGACCCAGTACTTC.

This clonotype turned up a few times. The rearrangement uses TRBV2 and TRBJ1-2, with 8 bases fitting TRBD1. Germline V lookup: CDR1 SNHLY, CDR2 FYNNEI. V trimming: 7 bases; J trimming: 6 bases; junction bases outside the gene matches: 7. The CDR3 sequence is 13 residues long. CDR3 sequence reads: CASMDRAVDGYTF. Written as DNA, the CDR3 is TGTGCCAGCATGGACAGGGCGGTGGATGGCTACACCTTC.

This clonotype was counted many times. This sequence joins TRBV4-1 and TRBJ1-1, with unresolved D. The V end lost 5 bases, the J end lost 3 bases, and 10 bases lay between the germline ends. CDR1 is MGHRA and CDR2 is YSYEKL in the germline V gene. There are 13 residues in the CDR3. CDR3 nucleotides: TGCGCCAGCAGCGCGAAGTGGGACACTGAAGCTTTCTTT. Translated, it gives CASSAKWDTEAFF.

J is TRBJ2-5 and V is TRBV11-2; D unresolved. Trimming left V 4 bases short and J 5 bases short, with 8 bases between. The CDR3 contains 12 residues. The V gene's germline CDR1 is SGHAT and CDR2 FQNNGV. CDR3 protein: CASSSSLETQYF. The CDR3 DNA follows: TGTGCCAGCAGCTCAAGTTTGGAGACCCAGTACTTC. The whole variable domain, filled in from reference TRBV11-2 and TRBJ2-5, reads EAGVAQSPRYKIIEKRQSVAFWCNPISGHATLYWYQQILGQGPKLLIQFQNNGVVDDSQLPKDRFSAERLKGVDSTLKIQPAKLEDSAVYLCASSSSLETQYFGPGTRLLVL.

The J gene is TRBJ2-7, the V gene TRBV12-3 or TRBV12-4; TRBD1 matches at 7 bases. V gave up 3 bases and J gave up 2 bases; unmatched junction bases: 10. The CDR3 covers 16 residues. This chain's CDR3 is CASSFDRVEEPYEQYF. The DNA of the CDR3 is TGTGCCAGCAGTTTTGACAGGGTCGAAGAACCCTACGAGCAGTACTTC.

This clonotype has only a few counts. V and J are TRBV14 and TRBJ2-2; a possible D gene is TRBD2 (7 bases). CDR1 and CDR2 from the germline V gene are SGHDN and FVKESK. The CDR3 sequence is 16 residues long. With 0 bases removed from V and 4 bases from J, the gap between germline ends came to 12 bases. CDR3 sequence (DNA): TGTGCCAGCAGCCAAGATATCGGGGGGCCCACCGGGGAGCTGTTTTTT. Its translation is CASSQDIGGPTGELFF.

The rearrangement uses TRBV24-1 and TRBJ2-3; 8 bases line up with TRBD1. Germline assignment: CDR1 KGHDR and CDR2 SFDVKD. The CDR3 is made up of 14 amino acids. Unmatched junction bases numbered 5, after V lost 7 bases and J lost 3 bases. The CDR3 DNA is TGTGCCACCAGACCGACAGGGGATACAGATACGCAGTATTTT. Translated: CATRPTGDTDTQYF.

This clonotype was detected a few times. This chain connects TRBV5-1 to TRBJ2-1, with D possibly being TRBD2 (6 bases). The CDR3 is made up of 16 amino acids. V was shortened by 2 bases and J by 0 bases, with 12 bases between the two germline ends. The germline gives CDR1 SGHRS, CDR2 YFSETQ. As DNA, the CDR3 is TGCGCCAGCAGCTTCGAATTCGGGAGCTCCTACAATGAGCAGTTCTTC. It specifies CASSFEFGSSYNEQFF.

This chain uses TRBV6-5 with TRBJ1-1, with 10 bases lining up with TRBD1. Trimming took 4 bases from V and 7 from J; bases not matched to a gene: 15. The CDR3 totals 17 residues. Germline CDR1 reads MNHEY; CDR2 reads SVGAGI. The CDR3: CASSSSWPGQGTIEAFF. CDR3 sequence (DNA): TGTGCCAGCAGTTCCTCGTGGCCGGGACAGGGGACAATTGAAGCTTTCTTT.

This clonotype was detected a few times. The chain is built from TRBV27 and TRBJ2-3, with 14 positions matching TRBD2. V was pared by 5 bases and J by 6 bases, with 4 bases of the junction left unmatched. The germline gives CDR1 MNHEY, CDR2 SMNVEV (reference sequence). The CDR3 consists of 15 residues. CDR3 nucleotides: TGTGCCAGCAGTCCGACTAGCGGGAGGGAGGATACGCAGTATTTT. This sequence encodes CASSPTSGREDTQYF.

Points on this clonotype: A much bigger clone sits one base away, suggesting this may be a read error. The genes are TRBV29-1 and TRBJ2-5; maybe TRBD1 (5 bases). From germline, CDR1 is SQVTM and CDR2 ANQGSEA. V was pared by 6 bases and J by 4 bases, with 18 bases between. This CDR3 has 14 amino acids. The CDR3 is CSVLIGWGLETQYF. The CDR3 region has the DNA TGCAGCGTCCTAATCGGATGGGGCCTAGAGACCCAGTACTTC.

In its sample, this clonotype was seen a few times. The gene calls are TRBV11-2 and TRBJ2-3, with D possibly matching TRBD1 (6 bases). The CDR3 consists of 16 residues. The germline V and J ends were trimmed by 0 bases and 1 base, with 11 bases remaining between them. Germline V gives CDR1 SGHAT, CDR2 FQNNGV. The DNA of the CDR3 is TGTGCCAGCAGCTTAGAGTTTGCAGGGGGCACAGATACGCAGTATTTT. This codes for CASSLEFAGGTDTQYF.

The sample holds a few counts of this clonotype. This rearrangement joins TRBV11-1 to TRBJ2-1; 12 bases map to TRBD2. Trimming cost V 5 bases and J 4 bases; bases outside gene matches: 18. CDR1 SGHAT and CDR2 FQDESV come from the germline V gene (reference sequence). The CDR3 has 20 residues. The CDR3 DNA reads TGTGCCAGCAGCCACCGATTCCGGACTAGCGGGAAGTGGTTATACAATGAGCAGTTCTTC. The encoded protein is CASSHRFRTSGKWLYNEQFF. The full variable domain, in which reference TRBV11-1 and TRBJ2-1 provide the parts outside the CDR3, is EAEVAQSPRYKITEKSQAVAFWCDPISGHATLYWYRQILGQGPELLVQFQDESVVDDSQLPKDRFSAERLKGVDSTLKIQPAELGDSAMYLCASSHRFRTSGKWLYNEQFFGPGTRLTVL.

Ten or more counts support this clonotype. The V and J genes are TRBV5-1 and TRBJ2-3; D not resolved. Germline-derived CDR1 and CDR2 are SGHRS and YFSETQ. V was shortened by 3 bases and J by 0 bases, with 17 bases between the two germline ends. The CDR3 spans 17 residues. The CDR3 DNA sequence: TGCGCCAGCAGCTCTGAGATTAGACAATCTAGCACAGATACGCAGTATTTT. Its protein product is CASSSEIRQSSTDTQYF. Combining the CDR3 with reference TRBV5-1 and TRBJ2-3 gives the whole variable domain KAGVTQTPRYLIKTRGQQVTLSCSPISGHRSVSWYQQTPGQGLQFLFEYFSETQRNKGNFPGRFSGRQFSNSRSEMNVSTLELGDSALYLCASSSEIRQSSTDTQYFGPGTRLTVL.

This clonotype occurred many times. The chain's CDR3 is CASSLRGSGSPLHF. For the CDR3, the DNA is TGTGCCAGCAGTTTAAGGGGGTCGGGGTCACCCCTCCACTTT. The V gene is TRBV12-3 or TRBV12-4, the J gene TRBJ1-6; possible D gene TRBD1, 6 bases. The length of the CDR3 is 14 residues. Deletions cut 2 bases from V and 10 bases from J, with 12 bases between.